A single sample is the source of the 7 T cell receptor beta chains below, sequenced in a study of blood T cell repertoires in COVID-19. TCRdb's table, derived via immunoSEQ multiplex PCR, lists solely in-frame clones and lacks some. This sample has over 150,000 clones, with about 88% found just once. The source material was peripheral blood. The receptors stem from a man aged 50-59 years with COVID-19, enrolled during active disease.

The rearrangement joins TRBV7-9 to TRBJ1-3, with D unresolved. The CDR3 consists of 15 residues. V was shortened by 4 bases and J by 1 base, with 11 bases between the two germline ends. Germline CDR1 is SEHNR and CDR2 is FQNEAQ (reference sequence). The CDR3 nucleotides are TGTGCCAGCAGCTCCCTGGGAGAGTCTGGAAACACCATATATTTT. It specifies CASSSLGESGNTIYF.

J is TRBJ2-7 and V is TRBV7-8, with TRBD1 identical over 8 bases. The CDR3 has 15 amino acids. CDR1 SGHVS and CDR2 FQNEAQ come from the germline V gene. With V trimmed by 5 bases and J by 2 bases, 8 bases remained unmatched. In DNA, the CDR3 is TGTGCCAGCAGCGCTCCCGGGACAGGAGCCTACGAGCAGTACTTC. Translation: CASSAPGTGAYEQYF.

The gene calls are TRBV5-4 and TRBJ2-7; tentative D call: TRBD2 (8 bases). CDR1 SGHNT and CDR2 YYREEE come from the germline V gene (reference sequence). The V and J ends lost 0 bases and 8 bases respectively, with 24 bases between them. This CDR3 contains 17 residues. For the CDR3, the DNA is TGTGCCAGCAGCTTGGCAGGGGGGAGGAGCGGGAGCCGCAAGCAGTACTTC. This gives the protein CASSLAGGRSGSRKQYF.

V gene TRBV15 combines with J gene TRBJ1-3; D is uncertain. The V and J ends lost 5 bases and 5 bases respectively, with 7 bases between them. This CDR3 contains 12 residues. The germline V gene encodes CDR1 LNHNV and CDR2 YYDKDF (reference sequence). The CDR3 nucleotides read TGTGCCACCAGCGCGGGGAGAAACACCATATATTTT. Its protein is CATSAGRNTIYF.

CDR3 sequence: CASNDRGRTGELFF. CDR3 nucleotides: TGTGCCAGCAACGACAGGGGGCGGACCGGGGAGCTGTTTTTT. The chain has TRBV6-5 and TRBJ2-2; 10 bases are shared with TRBD1. This CDR3 is built from 14 residues. Germline V CDR1 and CDR2: MNHEY, SVGAGI. Unmatched junction bases numbered 4, after V lost 7 bases and J lost 5 bases.

The chain joins TRBV27 to TRBJ2-1; 7 bases line up with TRBD1. The CDR3 sequence is 14 residues long. Germline trimming cut 6 bases from V and 5 bases from J; bases unmatched to any gene: 7. CDR1 is MNHEY and CDR2 is SMNVEV in the germline V gene (reference sequence). CDR3 bases: TGTGCCAGCAGCCCGGGACAGCGTAACAATGAGCAGTTCTTC. This gives the protein CASSPGQRNNEQFF.

V and J are TRBV4-1 and TRBJ2-4; D is perhaps TRBD1 (6 bases). The CDR3 sequence is 18 residues long. CDR1 and CDR2 (germline): MGHRA, YSYEKL. Trimming took 0 bases from V and 0 from J, leaving 15 bases between them. CDR3 in DNA: TGCGCCAGCAGCCAAGATGTTACGGACAGCTTAGCCAAAAACATTCAGTACTTC. Amino acids: CASSQDVTDSLAKNIQYF.